The 14 T cell receptor beta chains in this list originate from one sample, sequenced in a study of blood T cell repertoires in COVID-19. Produced via immunoSEQ multiplex PCR; TCRdb's table is partial and in-frame only. The top ten clones hold 5% to 6% of a sample with 250,000 to 300,000 clones, around 83% of them seen once. The material sequenced was peripheral blood. These receptors were collected from an elderly man with acute or convalescent COVID-19.

The CDR3 sequence is CASSYLSGGAGYTF. The CDR3 bases are TGTGCCAGCAGTTATCTCTCGGGGGGCGCGGGCTACACCTTC. This rearrangement joins TRBV7-9 to TRBJ1-2; a weak D match, TRBD1 (6 bases). V was pared by 6 bases and J by 8 bases, with 19 bases between. The CDR3 has 14 residues. Germline assignment: CDR1 SEHNR and CDR2 FQNEAQ (reference sequence).

About this clone itself: Other nucleotide sequences in the sample specify the same CDR3. V gene TRBV5-1 combines with J gene TRBJ2-1; 11 bases are shared with TRBD2. The V segment lost 0 bases and the J segment 5 bases; nucleotides outside the gene matches: 1. Germline V gene data show CDR1 as SGHRS and CDR2 as YFSETQ. CDR3 length: 15 amino acids. This CDR3 reads CASSLGLAGNNEQFF. The CDR3 DNA sequence: TGCGCCAGCAGCTTGGGACTAGCGGGGAACAATGAGCAGTTCTTC.

This clone was detected only a few times. The genes are TRBV18 and TRBJ1-2; TRBD1 agrees at 7 bases. The CDR3 is made up of 15 amino acids. CDR1 KGHSH and CDR2 LQKENI come from the germline V gene. J lost 8 bases, V lost 5 bases, and 14 bases had no gene match. CDR3 region: CASSSRQGQREGYTF. In nucleotides, the CDR3 is TGTGCCAGCTCATCGAGACAGGGCCAAAGGGAGGGCTACACCTTC.

V and J are TRBV7-2 and TRBJ2-3; 7 bases agree with TRBD1. The V gene end was trimmed by 5 bases and the J gene end by 2 bases; junction bases not matched to a gene: 7. The length of the CDR3 is 15 residues. The germline V gene has CDR1 SGHTA and CDR2 FQGNSA. This chain's CDR3 is CASSGRQGPTDTQYF. CDR3 nucleotide sequence: TGTGCCAGCAGCGGACGACAGGGCCCCACAGATACGCAGTATTTT.

The V gene is TRBV5-1, the J gene TRBJ1-1, with D maybe TRBD1 (5 bases). Germline V CDR1 and CDR2: SGHRS, YFSETQ. This CDR3 comprises 14 residues. Trimming removed 4 bases from V and 5 bases from J, with 15 bases in between. DNA for the CDR3: TGCGCCAGCAGCATCTTAGGGGATGGGACTGAAGCTTTCTTT. It codes for CASSILGDGTEAFF.

This clone appeared a few times. The chain has TRBV6-6 and TRBJ1-1, with 7 bases aligning to TRBD1. The CDR3 contains 14 residues. Germline V gene data show CDR1 as MNHNY and CDR2 as SVGAGI (reference sequence). The trim removed 4 bases at V and 4 bases at J, leaving 6 bases unmatched. CDR3 sequence reads: CASSLRGLGTEAFF. The CDR3 DNA follows: TGTGCCAGCAGTTTAAGGGGGCTGGGCACTGAAGCTTTCTTT.

The genes are TRBV19 and TRBJ2-2; 9 bases are a match to TRBD1. CDR3 length: 17 residues. V gave up 4 bases and J gave up 3 bases; unmatched junction bases: 9. The V gene's germline CDR1 is LNHDA and CDR2 SQIVND (reference sequence). The CDR3 is CASSTFSGTGYTGELFF. DNA for the CDR3: TGTGCCAGTAGTACATTTTCCGGGACAGGGTACACCGGGGAGCTGTTTTTT. The full variable domain, rest sourced from reference TRBV19 and TRBJ2-2, is DGGITQSPKYLFRKEGQNVTLSCEQNLNHDAMYWYRQDPGQGLRLIYYSQIVNDFQKGDIAEGYSVSREKKESFPLTVTSAQKNPTAFYLCASSTFSGTGYTGELFFGEGSRLTVL.

The rearrangement uses TRBV5-1 and TRBJ2-7; 8 bases line up with TRBD1. This CDR3 contains 15 residues. Trimming cost V 0 bases and J 4 bases; bases outside gene matches: 6. CDR1 is SGHRS and CDR2 is YFSETQ in the germline V gene. The CDR3 DNA is TGCGCCAGCAGCTTGGCCAGGCAGGGGGCTTACGAGCAGTACTTC. This sequence encodes CASSLARQGAYEQYF.

The chain recombines TRBV7-3 with TRBJ2-5; 15 bases are a match to TRBD2. V was clipped by 0 bases and J by 5 bases; unmatched bases: 16. The CDR3 totals 21 residues. From germline, CDR1 is SGHTA and CDR2 FQGTGA. For the CDR3, the DNA is TGTGCCAGCAGCTTAACCGGGCCCCAGCGGACTAGCGGGAGGGCCTGGGAGACCCAGTACTTC. Its protein is CASSLTGPQRTSGRAWETQYF.

The V call is TRBV7-9, the J call TRBJ2-3, with D possibly matching TRBD1 (5 bases). This CDR3 is built from 13 residues. Germline V gives CDR1 SEHNR, CDR2 FQNEAQ (reference sequence). Trimming stripped 3 bases from V and 3 bases from J, with 7 bases between. The CDR3 coding sequence is TGTGCCAGCAGCTTTCGACAGACAGATACGCAGTATTTT. This gives the protein CASSFRQTDTQYF. The variable domain in full, completed from reference TRBV7-9 and TRBJ2-3, reads DTGVSQNPRHKITKRGQNVTFRCDPISEHNRLYWYRQTLGQGPEFLTYFQNEAQLEKSRLLSDRFSAERPKGSFSTLEIQRTEQGDSAMYLCASSFRQTDTQYFGPGTRLTVL.

The rearrangement uses TRBV14 and TRBJ1-6, with 10 bases that match TRBD1. The CDR3 extends over 16 amino acids. The J segment lost 7 bases and the V segment lost 1 base, leaving 4 bases of the junction unmatched. The germline V gene has CDR1 SGHDN and CDR2 FVKESK. The CDR3 DNA follows: TGTGCCAGCAGCCAAGCGTCGGGACAGGGGAATTCACCCCTCCACTTT. It is translated as CASSQASGQGNSPLHF.

With respect to this clone: The sample carries other DNA sequences with the same CDR3. The chain carries TRBV2 and TRBJ2-7; 14 nucleotides agree with TRBD2. The CDR3 covers 14 residues. The V segment lost 6 bases and the J segment 4 bases; nucleotides outside the gene matches: 2. CDR1 SNHLY and CDR2 FYNNEI come from the germline V gene. CDR3 loop: CASRGTSGGYEQYF. The CDR3 DNA sequence: TGTGCCAGCAGGGGGACTAGCGGGGGTTACGAGCAGTACTTC.

The genes are TRBV28 and TRBJ2-1; a possible D gene is TRBD1 (8 bases). The V gene's germline CDR1 is MDHEN and CDR2 SYDVKM. The CDR3 extends over 18 amino acids. Trimming took off 1 base at V and 2 bases at J, with 18 bases between the two ends. CDR3 bases: TGTGCCAGCAGTTTATCCCGGACAGGGAGGGTCACCTACAATGAGCAGTTCTTC. It translates to CASSLSRTGRVTYNEQFF.

The chain carries TRBV4-1 and TRBJ1-2; D not resolved. The CDR3 length is 14 residues. The germline V and J ends were trimmed by 1 base and 1 base, with 7 bases remaining between them. Germline lookup yields CDR1 MGHRA and CDR2 YSYEKL. The CDR3 DNA reads TGCGCCAGCAGCCAAGGGAGGGATAACTATGGCTACACCTTC. As protein: CASSQGRDNYGYTF.